This entry features one T cell receptor (beta chain) sequence. Its antigen has not been determined. Per-base qualities were not stored, and no clone one base away is much larger. The CDR3 goes from the cysteine to the phenylalanine over 15 residues. The sequence is cut down to CDR3 DNA, 45 bases in frame from base 1. Trimming takes 5 bases from V and 7 bases from J, and the germline ends sit 17 bases apart. CDR1 KGHDR and CDR2 SFDVKD were looked up in the germline V gene. The sample originates from a study of regulatory T cells in long-lasting Graves disease (dated by TCRdb to 2020 to 2023). Study-level background: In the newly diagnosed Graves' disease group, patients had been taking antithyroid drugs for less than 3 months. Persistent Graves' disease patients were compared with newly diagnosed Graves' disease patients by peripheral blood TCR sequencing and RNA sequencing. The study took place in China and was registered as a clinical trial. A total of some 35 samples underwent TCR sequencing, from about 13 patients with persistent Graves' disease and 20 or so patients with newly diagnosed Graves' disease.

General study outcomes and caveats: Sequencing and analysis were limited to the TCR beta chain. TRBV28, TRBJ1-2 and TRBJ2-5 were preferentially used in persistent disease, while TRBV20-1 and TRBJ2-1 were favored in newly diagnosed disease. As a limitation, the authors acknowledged that the small sample size may reduce accuracy. The study examined only peripheral blood because the primary lesion, thyroid tissue, could not be accessed. Patients with persistent disease shared more public clonotypes (approximately 2,500) than newly diagnosed patients did (around 930). Persistent Graves' disease patients showed lower TCR Shannon entropy and fewer highly expanded clones than newly diagnosed patients, suggesting clonal expansion.

The sample's time point label, in plain terms: newly diagnosed GD, antithyroid drugs for less than 3 months. For both TCR sequencing and RNA sequencing, RNA was extracted from PBMCs in TRIzol. The diagnosis of Graves' disease was made according to American Thyroid Association guidelines. Patients were recruited from an endocrinology department in Xi'an, China. Each patient gave 7.5 to 10 milliliters of peripheral blood, collected in an EDTA anticoagulant tube. Ficoll Paque Plus density gradient separation was used to isolate PBMCs, and no further T cell sorting was done. An Agilent 2100 Bioanalyzer and agarose gel were used to assess RNA quality, and a NanoDrop 2000 was used to measure RNA concentration. Preparation of the library involved multiplex PCR. For sequencing, an Illumina HiSeq 4000 was employed. To build TCR beta libraries, CDR3 regions were amplified by Arm-PCR using iRepertoire HTBI primers. Before sequencing, the PCR products went through gel purification. The study's own analysis went as follows. Gene usage analysis of CDR3 amino acid clonotypes relied on the roughly 60 TRBV and about 15 TRBJ segments identified across samples. COPE and FqMerger were used to merge the filtered high-quality paired reads into contigs. BLAST was used to align contigs to the IMGT TRBV, TRBD and TRBJ reference genes, and CDR3 was defined following IMGT. Highly expanded clones were defined as clonotypes with a frequency above 0.1%. Repertoire diversity was measured by Shannon entropy, and V-J evenness by the Gini coefficient. Public clonotypes were defined as clonotypes shared by more than one individual. Using fastp trimming at Q25 and MiXCR clonotype assembly, TCRdb reanalyzed the public sequencing data and kept in-frame beta chains. Every distinct CDR3 protein forms one entry, paired with its most common genes and DNA. TCRdb, rather than the study authors, made the V and J calls. In all, the sample holds 400,000 to 500,000 distinct CDR3 sequences, and 14% of those were seen once. The ten biggest clones cover over 15% of the sample.

This same sample was also part of a study on T cells in Graves' hyperthyroidism and ophthalmopathy. Taken from the second paper: Graves' hyperthyroidism was defined as stable when no progression to ophthalmopathy occurred over 18 months of follow-up. Hyperthyroidism patients were newly diagnosed, had a disease duration of under 2 months, and were aged 18 to 65 years. Patients with uncontrolled infections, other autoimmune diseases, pregnancy or lactation were excluded. Diagnoses relied on clinical symptoms, serum thyroxine and TRAb, thyroid ultrasound and orbital computed tomography. A first-round RT-PCR of the TCR CDR3 used the HTBI primer set with the Qiagen OneStep RT-PCR kit. Most expanded thyroid clonotypes (frequency above 0.001) were also found in blood, which suggests that blood repertoires may mirror thyroid immune responses. Ophthalmopathy was separated from stable hyperthyroidism by a 13 V-J signature model, with approximately 86% sensitivity and approximately 81% specificity obtained in cross-validation and 80%/75% obtained in testing. In validation, progression to ophthalmopathy was predicted by the model with nearly 71% sensitivity and approximately 78% specificity, a median of around 6.5 months before onset. To identify TCR V-J signatures that set the groups apart, the researchers used a discovery cohort of 90 to 100 patients, made up of 40 to 45 with Graves' ophthalmopathy and approximately 57 with stable Graves' hyperthyroidism. Prospective prediction of ophthalmopathy was tested in an independent validation cohort of 18 to 20 hyperthyroidism patients and 15 to 17 patients who later progressed to ophthalmopathy. The 100 discovery patients were randomly divided into training and test sets at a 7:3 ratio. Thyroid tissue and blood T-cell repertoires from about 6 Graves' hyperthyroidism patients were also compared in the study. After blood sampling, hyperthyroidism patients were treated with methimazole at a starting dose of 30 mg daily, and ophthalmopathy patients were treated with high-dose intravenous methylprednisolone. Libraries were constructed in a second round of multiplex PCR, after which size selection and purification were carried out. The libraries were sequenced on an Illumina HiSeq2000 using paired-end 100 bp reads. SOAPnuke was used to process the raw data, with reads discarded if the reads contained adapters or uncalled bases, had a mean Phred below 15, or lacked an exact constant-primer or identifier match. High-quality paired reads were merged using COPE v1.2.5, and each unique nucleotide sequence was defined as a clonotype. MiTCR v1.1 was used to align clonotypes to the IMGT TRBV, TRBD and TRBJ reference segments. Only V-J combinations with frequency above 0.0001, covering about 99% of repertoires, were analysed. A TCS score was defined as the ratio between F50 (clonal expansion) and ExV (chaos), using BLOSUM62-based TCRdist between CDR3 peptides within each V-J. Welch's t-statistics and random forest reduced around 520 V-J features to 10 to 15, which were used in a naive Bayes classifier (R e1071). Sample size was not statistically predetermined, and blinding of investigators to group allocation was not performed. According to the paper, TCR Vbeta CDR3 sequencing was carried out on approximately 140 peripheral blood samples, which came from fewer than 50 ophthalmopathy, under 80 hyperthyroidism and some 17 progressor patients.

The source was peripheral blood mononuclear cells (PBMCs), collected at new diagnosis, from a patient treated with antithyroid drugs. This receptor was obtained from a woman in her 50s with Graves disease. Donor details come from another sample of the same person, matched by shared clones. The sequence links TRBV24-1 to TRBJ2-1; confidence is insufficient to name the D gene. CDR3 loop: CATSVSVGRRNEQFF. The bases read TGTGCCACCAGTGTTAGTGTAGGCAGAAGGAATGAGCAGTTCTTC.